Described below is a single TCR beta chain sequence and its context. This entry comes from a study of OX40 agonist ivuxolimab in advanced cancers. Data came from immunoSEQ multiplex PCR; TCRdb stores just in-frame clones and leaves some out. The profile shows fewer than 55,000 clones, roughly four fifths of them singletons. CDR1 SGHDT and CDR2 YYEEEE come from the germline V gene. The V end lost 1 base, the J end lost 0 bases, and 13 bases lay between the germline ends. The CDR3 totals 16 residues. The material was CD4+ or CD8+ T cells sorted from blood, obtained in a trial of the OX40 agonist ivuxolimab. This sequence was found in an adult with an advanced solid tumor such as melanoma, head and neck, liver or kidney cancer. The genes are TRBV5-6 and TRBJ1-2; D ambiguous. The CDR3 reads CASSLWGIYANYGYTF. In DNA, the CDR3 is TGTGCCAGCAGCTTGTGGGGTATCTATGCTAACTATGGCTACACCTTC.